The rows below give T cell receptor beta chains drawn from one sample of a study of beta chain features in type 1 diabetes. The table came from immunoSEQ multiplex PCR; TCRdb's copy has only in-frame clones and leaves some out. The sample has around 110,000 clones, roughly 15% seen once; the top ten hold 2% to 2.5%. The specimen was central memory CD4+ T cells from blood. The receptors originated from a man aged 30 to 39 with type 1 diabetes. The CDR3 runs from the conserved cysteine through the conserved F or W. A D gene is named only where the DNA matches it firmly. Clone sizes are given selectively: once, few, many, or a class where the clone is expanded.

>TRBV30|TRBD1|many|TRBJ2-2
CAFTDRTGELFF
TGTGCCTTCACGGACAGGACCGGGGAGCTGTTTTTT
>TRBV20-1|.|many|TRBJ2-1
CSARLGLGQFF
TGCAGTGCTAGACTGGGACTCGGGCAGTTCTTC
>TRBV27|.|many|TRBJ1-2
CASPQEGVGLVHYGYTF
TGTGCCTCCCCGCAGGAGGGAGTTGGCCTAGTCCACTATGGCTACACCTTC
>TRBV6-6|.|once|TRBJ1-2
CASSRGDYGYTF
TGTGCCAGCAGTAGGGGGGACTATGGCTACACCTTC
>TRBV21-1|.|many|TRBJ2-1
CASSKSKVALAILYNEQFF
TGTGCCAGCAGCAAGAGCAAGGTAGCACTAGCTATCCTTTACAATGAGCAGTTCTTC
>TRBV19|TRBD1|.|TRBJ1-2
CASSSADRGDVGYTF
TGTGCCAGTAGTTCCGCCGACAGGGGGGACGTAGGCTACACCTTC
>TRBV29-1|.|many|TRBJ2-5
CSVGMAQETQYF
TGCAGCGTTGGAATGGCCCAAGAGACCCAGTACTTC
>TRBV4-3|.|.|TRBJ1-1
CASSQVLGAGEAFF
TGCGCCAGCAGCCAAGTACTAGGGGCGGGGGAAGCTTTCTTT
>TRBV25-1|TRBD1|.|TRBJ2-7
CASSAVSGQGSSYEQYF
TGTGCCAGCAGTGCCGTTTCTGGACAGGGAAGCTCCTACGAGCAGTACTTC
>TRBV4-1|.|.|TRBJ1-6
CASSRGLLSLNSPLHF
TGCGCCAGCAGCCGCGGTCTACTGTCCCTTAATTCACCCCTCCACTTT
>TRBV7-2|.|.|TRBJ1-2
CASSLEPGRGYGYTF
TGTGCCAGCAGCTTAGAACCCGGACGGGGCTATGGCTACACCTTC